Described below is a single T cell receptor beta chain sequence and its context. The sample comes from a study of shared T cell receptors in the human thymus. This table comes from immunoSEQ multiplex PCR, and its TCRdb copy is limited to in-frame clones, with some not included. The sample lists about 660,000 clones; about 89% were seen once. The ends lost 4 bases at V and 3 bases at J; junction bases unmatched: 5. The CDR3 consists of 15 residues. Looked up from germline, CDR1 is SGHNT and CDR2 is YYREEE (reference sequence). The same sample was also used in a study of human thymus T cells. This second study says: Donors consisted of healthy Finnish infants (having corrective surgery for congenital heart defects). Corrective heart surgery yielded the resections from which the thymus tissue came. In thymic and blood repertoires alike, V and J usage looked biased. Related research described thymic repertoires that were highly overlapping among unrelated individuals.

The TCR originated in a boy in the first two years of life with a congenital heart defect. The sequenced material came from thymocytes. V gene TRBV5-4 combines with J gene TRBJ2-7, with 12 bases fitting TRBD2. CDR3 nucleotides: TGTGCCAGCAGCAGGGGACTAGCGGGCCTCTACGAGCAGTACTTC. Its protein product is CASSRGLAGLYEQYF.